These 4 T cell receptor beta chains were sequenced from one sample in a study of T cell repertoires in cytomegalovirus infection. TCRdb re-derived calls from the reads in MiXCR, one entry per CDR3 protein. The sample has approximately 910,000 distinct CDR3 sequences; 30% to 40% are singletons. Which antigens these TCRs recognize remains unknown. Source: cultured CD8+ T cells from PBMCs, taken from culture after CMV antigen stimulation. The receptors here all came from a human donor in good health (CMV status not recorded). Some clones in this sample may be carry-over from other donors' samples.

There are a few counts of this clonotype. The rearrangement uses TRBV27 and TRBJ1-4; D unresolved. V was trimmed by 4 bases and J by 7 bases, leaving 13 bases between them. CDR3 length equals 14 residues. Germline CDR1 is MNHEY and CDR2 is SMNVEV (reference sequence). The CDR3 loop reads CASSSSGIIEKLFF. The CDR3 DNA is TGTGCCAGCAGTTCCTCCGGGATAATTGAAAAACTGTTTTTT. The variable domain in full, with the rest retrieved from reference TRBV27 and TRBJ1-4, is EAQVTQNPRYLITVTGKKLTVTCSQNMNHEYMSWYRQDPGLGLRQIYYSMNVEVTDKGDVPEGYKVSRKEKRNFPLILESPSPNQTSLYFCASSSSGIIEKLFFGSGTQLSVL.

At least ten counts were recorded for this clonotype. The gene calls are TRBV7-2 and TRBJ2-1; TRBD2 might be the D (7 bases). V lost 4 bases and J lost 3, with 13 bases in between. The CDR3 covers 15 residues. Germline V lookup: CDR1 SGHTA, CDR2 FQGNSA. CDR3 bases: TGTGCCAGCAGCTGGGGGGCGGGGGACTACAATGAGCAGTTCTTC. Protein product: CASSWGAGDYNEQFF.

V gene TRBV10-3 combines with J gene TRBJ1-1; D remains ambiguous. The V and J ends lost 2 bases and 4 bases respectively, with 14 bases between them. The CDR3 sequence is 15 residues long. Per germline, CDR1 ENHRY and CDR2 SYGVKD. The CDR3 sequence: CAISEPIKSSTEAFF. The CDR3, as DNA: TGTGCCATCAGTGAGCCCATTAAATCAAGCACTGAAGCTTTCTTT.

This clonotype was seen a handful of times. The chain recombines TRBV29-1 with TRBJ1-1; 7 bases agree with TRBD1. Trimming took 5 bases from V and 2 from J; bases not matched to a gene: 5. There are 13 residues in the CDR3. Per the germline V gene, CDR1 is SQVTM and CDR2 is ANQGSEA. CDR3 nucleotide sequence: TGCAGCGTTCAAGGGGGCCTTAACACTGAAGCTTTCTTT. Translating it yields CSVQGGLNTEAFF.